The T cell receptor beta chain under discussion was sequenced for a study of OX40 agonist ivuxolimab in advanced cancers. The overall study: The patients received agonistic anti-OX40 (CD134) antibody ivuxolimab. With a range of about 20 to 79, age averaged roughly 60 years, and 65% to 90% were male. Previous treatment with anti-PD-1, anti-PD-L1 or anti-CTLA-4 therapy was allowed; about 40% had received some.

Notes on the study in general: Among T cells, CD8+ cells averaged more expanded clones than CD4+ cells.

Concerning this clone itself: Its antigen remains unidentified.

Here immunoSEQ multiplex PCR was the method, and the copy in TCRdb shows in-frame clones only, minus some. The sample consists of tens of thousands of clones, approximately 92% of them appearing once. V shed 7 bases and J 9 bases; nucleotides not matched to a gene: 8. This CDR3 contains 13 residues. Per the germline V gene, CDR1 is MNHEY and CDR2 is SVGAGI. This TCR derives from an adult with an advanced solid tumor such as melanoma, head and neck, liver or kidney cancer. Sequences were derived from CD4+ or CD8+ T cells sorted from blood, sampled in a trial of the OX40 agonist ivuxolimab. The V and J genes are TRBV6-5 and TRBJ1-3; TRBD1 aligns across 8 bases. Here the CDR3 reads CASKGQGSATIYF. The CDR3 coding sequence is TGTGCCAGCAAAGGACAGGGAAGTGCCACCATATATTTT.